Sequencing of this T cell receptor beta chain was carried out in a study of T-cell memory formation after mild COVID-19. As for the study in general: TCR clusters largely stayed donor specific. Whole-study results and caveats: Day 15 to 85 contracting clones showed balanced CD4/CD8; later expanders leaned CD4+. Some clones that responded were present in memory (sampled pre-infection), which suggests cross-reactive memory joined.

This clonotype was observed a handful of times. What it binds is not known. Germline V gene sequence: CDR1 MGHRA, CDR2 YSYEKL. This CDR3 comprises 16 residues. J gave up 13 bases and V 0 bases, and 10 bases lay outside the gene matches. MiXCR, run by TCRdb on the 5' RACE reads, gives a single entry per CDR3 protein. This table has about 350,000 distinct CDR3 sequences, approximately 14% appearing once. The chain uses TRBV4-1 and TRBJ2-2; 11 nucleotides agree with TRBD2. Source material: PBMCs or a T cell subset sorted from them (not recorded which). The receptor comes from a young man who had mild COVID-19 (a few samples of this study predate the infection). Cell type and time point are not known. CDR3 in amino acids: CASSQERSLAGGTLFF. CDR3 in DNA: TGCGCCAGCAGCCAAGAACGGTCCCTAGCGGGGGGTACGCTGTTTTTT.